This is a list of T cell receptor beta chains from one sample in a study of response to subunit inactivated influenza vaccine. Using its own MiXCR run on the RT-PCR reads, TCRdb lists one record per CDR3 protein. The sample includes 500,000 to 600,000 distinct CDR3 sequences, around 13% seen only once; the top ten take 11%. The source was PBMCs from blood, collected 11 to 12 days after vaccination. The receptors were gathered from a man aged 45 to 65 who received an inactivated influenza vaccine. Each CDR3 is given with its conserved first and last residue. Each record gives: D gene, clone size, J gene, V gene, CDR3 protein, CDR3 DNA. D genes are given only for firm matches. Clone size appears in some rows only: once, few, many, or a class for an expanded clone.

>-|-|TRBJ2-3|TRBV29-1
CSVEFLKTLGVTDTQYF
TGCAGCGTTGAATTTCTCAAAACCCTAGGCGTCACAGATACGCAGTATTTT
>-|few|TRBJ2-7|TRBV13
CASSRRDGTYEQYF
TGTGCCAGCAGCCGAAGGGACGGAACCTACGAGCAGTACTTC
>-|-|TRBJ2-3|TRBV19
CASGQRGITDTQYF
TGTGCCAGTGGACAGCGGGGAATCACAGATACGCAGTATTTT
>-|-|TRBJ2-1|TRBV28
CASLDGGLSYNEQFF
TGTGCCAGCCTTGATGGAGGGCTATCCTACAATGAGCAGTTCTTC
>TRBD1|once|TRBJ2-1|TRBV7-6
CASSSSPGTGFYNEQFF
TGTGCCAGCAGCTCCTCCCCCGGGACAGGGTTCTACAATGAGCAGTTCTTC
>-|few|TRBJ1-4|TRBV20-1
CSARHPGMADEKLFF
TGCAGTGCTAGGCACCCGGGGATGGCGGATGAAAAACTGTTTTTT
>TRBD1|few|TRBJ2-1|TRBV4-1
CASSQEGQGSYNEQFF
TGCGCCAGCAGCCAAGAGGGACAGGGTAGTTACAATGAGCAGTTCTTC
>-|-|TRBJ1-2|TRBV7-2
CASSDGTFYGYTF
TGTGCCAGCAGCGACGGGACTTTCTATGGCTACACCTTC
>-|-|TRBJ2-3|TRBV2
CASSTGYRGGDTQYF
TGTGCCAGCAGCACCGGCTACAGGGGAGGAGATACGCAGTATTTT
>-|few|TRBJ2-6|TRBV14
CASSRLGWANVLTF
TGTGCCAGCAGCCGACTAGGCTGGGCCAACGTCCTGACTTTC
>-|many|TRBJ1-2|TRBV29-1
CSVDSLEGYTF
TGCAGCGTTGATAGCTTGGAAGGCTACACCTTC
>-|many|TRBJ2-6|TRBV7-2
CASSFRSSGANVLTF
TGTGCCAGCAGCTTTAGGAGCTCTGGGGCCAACGTCCTGACTTTC
>-|few|TRBJ2-7|TRBV5-1
CASRTDPHSYEQYF
TGCGCCAGCAGGACGGACCCACACTCCTACGAGCAGTACTTC
>TRBD2|many|TRBJ2-3|TRBV11-2
CASSVSGRVSTDTQYF
TGTGCCAGCAGCGTTAGCGGGAGGGTGAGCACAGATACGCAGTATTTT
>-|-|TRBJ2-7|TRBV7-2
CASSPDRFPYEQYF
TGTGCCAGCAGTCCTGACAGGTTCCCCTACGAGCAGTACTTC
>TRBD1|many|TRBJ1-1|TRBV9
CASSAPVDRGGSMNTEAFF
TGTGCCAGCAGCGCCCCCGTGGACAGGGGGGGATCCATGAACACTGAAGCTTTCTTT
>-|-|TRBJ2-2|TRBV12-3/TRBV12-4
CASTLGDFSLRAGELFF
TGTGCCAGCACCCTCGGGGACTTTTCCCTACGGGCCGGGGAGCTGTTTTTT
>-|-|TRBJ2-2|TRBV15
CATRIVSNTGELFF
TGTGCCACCAGGATAGTCTCGAACACCGGGGAGCTGTTTTTT
>-|-|TRBJ1-1|TRBV30
CAWSEFGNTEAFF
TGTGCCTGGAGTGAGTTTGGGAACACTGAAGCTTTCTTT
>TRBD2|-|TRBJ2-7|TRBV6-5
CASSYSASGKDEQYF
TGTGCCAGCAGTTACTCGGCTAGCGGGAAGGACGAGCAGTACTTC
>TRBD2|many|TRBJ2-1|TRBV29-1
CSVALGSGITNEQFF
TGCAGCGTTGCTCTCGGTAGCGGGATTACTAATGAGCAGTTCTTC
>-|-|TRBJ2-5|TRBV28
CASSLPTGIKETQYF
TGTGCCAGCAGCCTACCCACAGGGATAAAAGAGACCCAGTACTTC
>-|few|TRBJ1-2|TRBV29-1
CSVEEGLSNYGYTF
TGCAGCGTTGAAGAGGGGTTATCTAACTATGGCTACACCTTC
>-|few|TRBJ2-7|TRBV5-4
CASSRTQGAYEQYF
TGTGCCAGCAGTCGGACCCAAGGCGCCTACGAGCAGTACTTC
>-|-|TRBJ1-2|TRBV6-6
CASSYPGASGYTF
TGTGCCAGCAGTTACCCAGGGGCCTCTGGCTACACCTTC
>-|many|TRBJ1-1|TRBV6-6
CASSYPSQGSTIF
TGTGCCAGCAGTTACCCCAGTCAGGGGTCCACGATCTTT
>-|few|TRBJ2-2|TRBV6-6
CASRKLNTGELFF
TGTGCCAGCAGGAAACTGAACACCGGGGAGCTGTTTTTT
>-|few|TRBJ2-1|TRBV28
CASSLAIYNEQFF
TGTGCCAGCAGTTTAGCCATCTACAATGAGCAGTTCTTC
>-|few|TRBJ2-2|TRBV9
CASSVGSTNTGELFF
TGTGCCAGCAGCGTAGGCAGTACGAACACCGGGGAGCTGTTTTTT
>-|-|TRBJ2-7|TRBV5-1
CASSRLSDGGYEQYF
TGCGCCAGCAGCAGATTGTCGGACGGGGGCTACGAGCAGTACTTC
>-|many|TRBJ2-7|TRBV7-2
CASSLNRALEQYF
TGTGCCAGCAGTCTTAACAGGGCTCTCGAGCAGTACTTC
>-|once|TRBJ2-6|TRBV7-3
CASTDSGANVLTF
TGTGCCAGCACCGACTCTGGGGCCAACGTCCTGACTTTC
>TRBD2|few|TRBJ2-7|TRBV5-1
CASSPGLAGGRYEQYF
TGCGCCAGCAGCCCGGGACTAGCGGGAGGTCGGTACGAGCAGTACTTC
>-|few|TRBJ2-7|TRBV28
CASTPTALSYEQYF
TGTGCCAGCACGCCGACCGCTCTCTCCTACGAGCAGTACTTC
>-|-|TRBJ1-1|TRBV20-1
CSAAGGPTEAFF
TGCAGTGCCGCGGGCGGGCCCACTGAAGCTTTCTTT
>-|-|TRBJ2-2|TRBV10-3
CAISLGRSNTGELFF
TGTGCCATCAGCCTAGGGAGGTCCAACACCGGGGAGCTGTTTTTT
>-|few|TRBJ1-2|TRBV27
CASSFSGPTEGYTF
TGTGCCAGCAGTTTTAGTGGGCCCACTGAGGGCTACACCTTC
>TRBD1|many|TRBJ1-2|TRBV6-1
CASSPLIGQGAGYGYTF
TGTGCCAGCAGCCCTCTGATAGGGCAGGGGGCCGGTTATGGCTACACCTTC
>-|-|TRBJ2-1|TRBV20-1
CSARDQSGGDNEQFF
TGCAGTGCTAGAGATCAATCAGGGGGGGACAATGAGCAGTTCTTC
>-|few|TRBJ2-3|TRBV6-1
CASTKTSANDDTQYF
TGTGCCAGCACCAAGACATCCGCTAATGATGATACGCAGTATTTT
>-|few|TRBJ2-3|TRBV4-2
CASSQDIMGRSTDTQYF
TGTGCCAGCAGCCAAGATATCATGGGGCGCAGCACAGATACGCAGTATTTT
>-|many|TRBJ2-5|TRBV29-1
CSVELGRRETQYF
TGCAGCGTTGAGCTAGGGCGGCGAGAGACCCAGTACTTC
>-|few|TRBJ1-1|TRBV6-5
CASSYSTPSTEAFF
TGTGCCAGCAGTTACTCGACCCCGAGCACTGAAGCTTTCTTT
>-|few|TRBJ2-1|TRBV7-2
CASSLSGGARSGQFF
TGTGCCAGCAGCCTCTCTGGGGGGGCCCGCTCAGGGCAGTTCTTC
>TRBD2|-|TRBJ2-1|TRBV7-2
CASSFWRGVNNEQFF
TGTGCCAGCAGCTTTTGGCGGGGGGTCAACAATGAGCAGTTCTTC
>-|few|TRBJ2-2|TRBV2
CASSKEGAWTGELFF
TGTGCCAGCAGTAAGGAGGGGGCATGGACCGGGGAGCTGTTTTTT
>TRBD1|-|TRBJ2-5|TRBV7-9
CASSHPKDRGRVETQYF
TGTGCCAGCAGCCATCCCAAGGACAGGGGACGCGTTGAGACCCAGTACTTC
>TRBD1|few|TRBJ2-1|TRBV29-1
CSAGGDSYNEQFF
TGCAGCGCAGGGGGCGATTCCTACAATGAGCAGTTCTTC
>TRBD1|-|TRBJ2-3|TRBV5-1
CASGRDRATDTQYF
TGCGCCAGTGGACGGGACAGAGCCACAGATACGCAGTATTTT
>-|few|TRBJ1-1|TRBV7-9
CASSSQRGTEAFF
TGTGCCAGCAGCTCACAGAGGGGCACTGAAGCTTTCTTT
>-|-|TRBJ1-2|TRBV20-1
CSADVITGAYGYTF
TGCAGTGCCGACGTCATCACGGGGGCGTATGGCTACACCTTC
>-|few|TRBJ2-5|TRBV29-1
CSVEHSKETQYF
TGCAGCGTTGAACACAGTAAAGAGACCCAGTACTTC
>TRBD2|few|TRBJ2-3|TRBV20-1
CSASAGLAGDTQYF
TGCAGTGCTAGCGCGGGACTAGCGGGAGATACGCAGTATTTT
>-|-|TRBJ2-1|TRBV5-6
CASSLEGQSSYNEQFF
TGTGCCAGCAGCCTGGAGGGACAGAGCTCCTACAATGAGCAGTTCTTC
>TRBD1|few|TRBJ1-5|TRBV12-3/TRBV12-4
CASSLDRLSNQPQHF
TGTGCCAGCAGTCTGGACAGGCTTAGCAATCAGCCCCAGCATTTT
>TRBD1|-|TRBJ2-3|TRBV12-3/TRBV12-4
CASSLGLGTGVMGTQYF
TGTGCCAGCAGTTTAGGGTTAGGGACAGGGGTTATGGGGACGCAGTATTTT
>-|many|TRBJ2-3|TRBV7-8
CASSLNGGAGDTQYF
TGTGCCAGCAGCTTAAATGGGGGGGCAGGAGATACGCAGTATTTT
>-|-|TRBJ2-5|TRBV6-5
CASSYVRTRETQYF
TGTGCCAGCAGTTACGTTCGGACCCGAGAGACCCAGTACTTC
>-|-|TRBJ2-7|TRBV5-1
CASSLAPTGYEQYF
TGCGCCAGCAGCTTGGCTCCTACAGGGTACGAGCAGTACTTC